The source of this TCR beta chain is a study of cytomegalovirus exposure and HLA in healthy donors. The study ran its PCR with 60 Vbeta and 13 Jbeta primers. The table came from immunoSEQ multiplex PCR; TCRdb's copy has only in-frame clones and leaves some out. The table has roughly 140,000 clones, around 80% seen once; the top ten hold nearly 7%. This CDR3 is built from 13 residues. The ends were cut back, 3 bases at V and 3 bases at J, with 6 bases in the middle. The germline V gene has CDR1 SGHTA and CDR2 FQGNSA. The chain has TRBV7-2 and TRBJ1-5; tentatively, D is TRBD1 (5 bases). The receptor's source is a man aged 40-55 years in good health and CMV-seropositive. Sequenced: PBMCs. In DNA, the CDR3 is TGTGCCAGCAGCTTCAGGGTCAATCAGCCCCAGCATTTT. It codes for CASSFRVNQPQHF.